The 16 T cell receptor beta chains below come from one sample, sequenced in a study of Ad26.COV2.S vaccination and SARS-CoV-2 variants. Treatment here: about 20 received Ad26.COV2.S at low or high dose, single or two shots; 5 received placebo; per-sample allocation not given. Sampling was done on day 63 after the first vaccine or placebo injection. TCRdb's table, derived via immunoSEQ multiplex PCR, lists solely in-frame clones and lacks some. The sample lists some 420,000 clones, over 75% occurring once. The sample here was peripheral blood, taken in a trial of Ad26.COV2.S vaccine versus placebo. These receptors all stem from a person between 18 and 65 years old who received the Ad26.COV2.S COVID-19 vaccine or a placebo.

The chain couples TRBV4-1 to TRBJ1-2, with 9 bases fitting TRBD1. Germline CDR1 is MGHRA and CDR2 is YSYEKL. V lost 1 base to trimming and J lost 5 bases; unmatched junction nucleotides: 8. This CDR3 contains 16 residues. Written as DNA, the CDR3 is TGCGCCAGCAGCCAAGGGGATACAGGGGGCCTATATGGCTACACCTTC. Translating gives CASSQGDTGGLYGYTF.

V and J are TRBV18 and TRBJ1-1; unclear D gene. Germline-derived CDR1 and CDR2 are KGHSH and LQKENI. V lost 1 base and J 5 bases, leaving 8 bases between the germline ends. The CDR3 runs to 13 residues. The CDR3 nucleotides are TGTGCCAGCTCACCACTGGTTACTACTGAAGCTTTCTTT. This translates into CASSPLVTTEAFF.

V gene TRBV15 combines with J gene TRBJ2-7; D may match TRBD1 or TRBD2 (5 bases each). Trimming removed 0 bases from V and 8 bases from J, with 14 bases in between. CDR1 is LNHNV and CDR2 is YYDKDF in the germline V gene (reference sequence). CDR3 length: 14 residues. The DNA for the CDR3 is TGTGCCACCAGCAGAGAGATCGAGGGGCGACAGCAGTACTTC. It specifies CATSREIEGRQQYF.

The chain has TRBV29-1 and TRBJ2-1; 9 bases fit TRBD2. Trimming cost V 4 bases and J 1 base; bases outside gene matches: 11. CDR1 and CDR2 from the germline V gene are SQVTM and ANQGSEA. The CDR3 extends over 17 amino acids. The CDR3 is CSVVLAGGPVSYNEQFF. CDR3 nucleotides: TGCAGCGTTGTTCTGGCGGGGGGGCCTGTTTCCTACAATGAGCAGTTCTTC.

The chain joins TRBV11-2 to TRBJ1-4; TRBD1 might be the D (5 bases). Germline lookup yields CDR1 SGHAT and CDR2 FQNNGV. CDR3 size: 16 residues. The germline V and J ends were trimmed by 4 bases and 2 bases, with 14 bases remaining between them. CDR3 in amino acids: CASSSGWGSTNEKLFF. CDR3 nucleotide sequence: TGTGCCAGCAGCTCGGGGTGGGGGAGTACTAATGAAAAACTGTTTTTT.

V and J are TRBV7-9 and TRBJ2-5, with 10 bases aligning to TRBD1. Germline trimming cut 1 base from V and 3 bases from J; bases unmatched to any gene: 5. The CDR3 totals 16 residues. CDR1 and CDR2 from the germline V gene are SEHNR and FQNEAQ (reference sequence). The CDR3 region is CASSLGGQGVKETQYF. CDR3 DNA: TGTGCCAGCAGCTTAGGAGGACAGGGGGTTAAAGAGACCCAGTACTTC.

The chain combines TRBV2 with TRBJ2-5; 7 bases are a match to TRBD2. The germline V gene has CDR1 SNHLY and CDR2 FYNNEI. V shed 4 bases and J 2 bases; nucleotides not matched to a gene: 4. The CDR3 loop spans 14 amino acids. The CDR3: CASSARTRQETQYF. In DNA, the CDR3 is TGTGCCAGCAGTGCCCGGACTAGGCAAGAGACCCAGTACTTC.

This rearrangement joins TRBV2 to TRBJ1-2, with 7 bases that match TRBD1. The CDR3 extends over 15 amino acids. With 7 bases clipped from V and 3 bases from J, the junction kept 11 bases outside the gene matches. Germline assignment: CDR1 SNHLY and CDR2 FYNNEI. The CDR3 sequence is CASKAPAGGDYGYTF. DNA for the CDR3: TGTGCCAGCAAGGCCCCGGCAGGGGGGGACTATGGCTACACCTTC. Using reference TRBV2 and TRBJ1-2 for the parts outside the CDR3, the full variable domain is EPEVTQTPSHQVTQMGQEVILRCVPISNHLYFYWYRQILGQKVEFLVSFYNNEISEKSEIFDDQFSVERPDGSNFTLKIRSTKLEDSAMYFCASKAPAGGDYGYTFGSGTRLTVV.

This clone was seen only a few times. The V and J genes are TRBV7-9 and TRBJ1-5, with 7 positions matching TRBD1. Germline-derived CDR1 and CDR2 are SEHNR and FQNEAQ (reference sequence). The length of the CDR3 is 14 residues. Trimming at V came to 2 bases and at J to 3 bases, leaving 1 base not matched to a gene. CDR3 amino acids: CASSLTGDNQPQHF. Written as DNA, the CDR3 is TGTGCCAGCAGCTTAACAGGGGACAATCAGCCCCAGCATTTT. The full variable domain, its missing parts supplied by reference TRBV7-9 and TRBJ1-5, is DTGVSQNPRHKITKRGQNVTFRCDPISEHNRLYWYRQTLGQGPEFLTYFQNEAQLEKSRLLSDRFSAERPKGSFSTLEIQRTEQGDSAMYLCASSLTGDNQPQHFGDGTRLSIL.

The chain carries TRBV6-6 and TRBJ2-7; possibly TRBD1 for D (6 bases). V gave up 0 bases and J gave up 2 bases, with 11 bases separating them. Per germline, CDR1 MNHNY and CDR2 SVGAGI (reference sequence). The CDR3 sequence is 15 residues long. The DNA of the CDR3 is TGTGCCAGCAGTTACTCGAGTGGACAGACCTACGAGCAGTACTTC. Translating it yields CASSYSSGQTYEQYF.

The chain links TRBV7-3 to TRBJ2-1, with D maybe TRBD1 (6 bases). The germline V gene has CDR1 SGHTA and CDR2 FQGTGA. The V end lost 3 bases, the J end lost 7 bases, and 13 bases lay between the germline ends. The CDR3 has 14 residues. CDR3 bases: TGTGCCAGCAGCTTCGCAGGGGATGGTAATGAGCAGTTCTTC. This sequence encodes CASSFAGDGNEQFF.

This sequence joins TRBV7-9 and TRBJ2-1; D possibly corresponds to TRBD2 (6 bases). This CDR3 region has 13 residues. Trimming stripped 1 base from V and 10 bases from J, with 11 bases between. Germline CDR1 reads SEHNR; CDR2 reads FQNEAQ (reference sequence). The DNA for the CDR3 is TGTGCCAGCAGCTTAGTACCGGGGGTAGAGCAGTTCTTC. Translating it yields CASSLVPGVEQFF.

CDR3 loop: CASSETGGLNSPLHF. The CDR3 region has the DNA TGTGCCAGCAGTGAGACGGGGGGGCTTAATTCACCCCTCCACTTT. The genes are TRBV9 and TRBJ1-6; D perhaps matches TRBD1 (6 bases). Germline-derived CDR1 and CDR2 are SGDLS and YYNGEE. V was clipped by 5 bases and J by 6 bases, with 15 bases between them. The CDR3 is 15 residues long.

J is TRBJ1-2 and V is TRBV11-2; a possible D gene is TRBD1 (5 bases). This CDR3 contains 14 residues. Trimming removed 5 bases at V and 2 bases at J, with 12 bases between. Germline loops: CDR1 SGHAT, CDR2 FQNNGV. CDR3 loop: CASSPSGANYGYTF. CDR3 nucleotide sequence: TGTGCCAGCAGCCCCAGCGGGGCGAACTATGGCTACACCTTC.

The chain links TRBV19 to TRBJ2-1; maybe TRBD1 (5 bases). V dropped 5 bases and J dropped 9 bases, with 8 bases sitting between them. This CDR3 is built from 11 residues. Germline V lookup: CDR1 LNHDA, CDR2 SQIVND (reference sequence). CDR3 protein: CASSFGAEQFF. CDR3 DNA: TGTGCCAGTAGTTTTGGGGCTGAGCAGTTCTTC.

V and J are TRBV7-2 and TRBJ1-6; D gene ambiguous. The CDR3 runs 16 residues. Germline V gene data show CDR1 as SGHTA and CDR2 as FQGNSA. V lost 1 base and J 7 bases, leaving 14 bases between the germline ends. The CDR3 is CASSLVSDLANSPLHF. CDR3 sequence (DNA): TGTGCCAGCAGCTTAGTATCCGATTTAGCCAATTCACCCCTCCACTTT.